This T cell receptor beta chain was documented in a study of technical replicates of blood from a handful of donors. CDR1 and CDR2 (germline): MGHRA, YSYEKL. The V end lost 0 bases, the J end lost 3 bases, and 22 bases lay between the germline ends. The CDR3 length is 19 residues. Repertoires were generated with immunoSEQ multiplex PCR, while TCRdb's copy carries only in-frame clones and drops some. The sample contains 85,000 to 100,000 clones, nearly 97% of which appear only once. The sample was T cells isolated from PBMCs. This receptor was taken from a human donor in good health. The genes are TRBV4-1 and TRBJ2-3; the D gene is possibly TRBD1 (5 bases). The CDR3 loop reads CASSQDSRQGLGNTDTQYF. As DNA, the CDR3 is TGCGCCAGCAGCCAAGACTCAAGGCAGGGCCTAGGGAATACAGATACGCAGTATTTT.